The 24 T cell receptor beta chains listed next were all sequenced from one sample in a study of blood T cell repertoires in COVID-19. Data came from immunoSEQ multiplex PCR; TCRdb stores just in-frame clones and leaves some out. The sample lists 300,000 to 350,000 clones, about 87% seen once, with about 5% in the top ten. The sample consisted of PBMCs or T cells enriched from blood (not recorded which). These receptor sequences come from a man aged 30-40 years who had recovered from COVID-19.

V is TRBV19 and J is TRBJ2-1, with 9 bases matching TRBD2. The CDR3 length is 17 residues. The germline V gene has CDR1 LNHDA and CDR2 SQIVND (reference sequence). Trimming removed 3 bases from V and 3 bases from J; junction bases left unmatched: 9. CDR3 amino acids: CASSMEGGGGVYNEQFF. CDR3 nucleotides: TGTGCCAGTAGTATGGAGGGCGGCGGGGGGGTCTACAATGAGCAGTTCTTC.

This chain joins TRBV6-5 and TRBJ1-1; possibly TRBD1 for D (6 bases). Germline values: CDR1 MNHEY, CDR2 SVGAGI. The CDR3 extends over 15 amino acids. Trimming shortened V by 6 bases and J by 4 bases, and 18 bases separated the two germline ends. The CDR3 reads CASSPAGAGRTEAFF. The CDR3 DNA is TGTGCCAGCAGCCCCGCAGGGGCGGGTCGCACTGAAGCTTTCTTT.

This chain connects TRBV5-1 to TRBJ2-1, with a weak D call TRBD2 (5 bases). Germline V gives CDR1 SGHRS, CDR2 YFSETQ. The length of the CDR3 is 15 residues. Trimming shortened V by 0 bases and J by 9 bases, and 16 bases separated the two germline ends. The DNA of the CDR3 is TGCGCCAGCAGCTTGGCCAGCTCCTTTGAGGGTGAGCAGTTCTTC. It specifies CASSLASSFEGEQFF.

This chain connects TRBV27 to TRBJ1-3; 7 bases agree with TRBD1. V was clipped by 5 bases and J by 3 bases; unmatched bases: 10. The CDR3 extends over 16 amino acids. The germline V gene has CDR1 MNHEY and CDR2 SMNVEV (reference sequence). DNA of the CDR3: TGTGCCAGCAGTCCTCGCAGGGGGAATTATGGAAACACCATATATTTT. Amino acids: CASSPRRGNYGNTIYF.

The V and J genes are TRBV10-3 and TRBJ1-5; 11 bases line up with TRBD1. The CDR3 spans 13 residues. J was trimmed by 4 bases and V by 9 bases; bases with no gene match: 2. CDR1 and CDR2 (germline): ENHRY, SYGVKD. DNA for the CDR3: TGTGCCATTGGACAGGGGGCTAATCAGCCCCAGCATTTT. Translated: CAIGQGANQPQHF.

The chain joins TRBV3-1 (or the pseudogene TRBV3-2) to TRBJ1-4; tentatively, D is TRBD1 (5 bases). From germline, CDR1 is LGHDT and CDR2 YNNKEL (reference sequence). Trimming cost V 1 base and J 8 bases, with 17 bases left between them. CDR3 length equals 16 residues. CDR3 sequence (DNA): TGTGCCAGCAGCCAAGGTCCTTTCAGGGATCGAGAAAAACTGTTTTTT. It codes for CASSQGPFRDREKLFF.

The chain couples TRBV2 to TRBJ1-1, with 7 bases that match TRBD1. The CDR3 contains 13 residues. Germline V gene sequence: CDR1 SNHLY, CDR2 FYNNEI. The V and J ends lost 7 bases and 0 bases, in that order; junction bases with no gene match: 2. The CDR3, as DNA: TGTGCCAGCACCGGACAGGTGAACACTGAAGCTTTCTTT. Translation: CASTGQVNTEAFF. Looking up the rest from reference TRBV2 and TRBJ1-1 gives the full variable domain: EPEVTQTPSHQVTQMGQEVILRCVPISNHLYFYWYRQILGQKVEFLVSFYNNEISEKSEIFDDQFSVERPDGSNFTLKIRSTKLEDSAMYFCASTGQVNTEAFFGQGTRLTVV.

This clone showed up just once. The chain links TRBV5-4 to TRBJ1-1; no reliable D call. CDR1 is SGHNT, CDR2 YYREEE, per germline (reference sequence). With 4 bases removed from V and 5 bases from J, the gap between germline ends came to 15 bases. The CDR3 runs to 14 residues. The DNA for the CDR3 is TGTGCCAGCAGCGACCCGGGGAATAAAACTGAAGCTTTCTTT. Translation gives CASSDPGNKTEAFF.

The V gene is TRBV18, the J gene TRBJ1-4, with TRBD1 matching 7 bases. Trimming removed 0 bases from V and 7 bases from J; junction bases left unmatched: 2. The CDR3 spans 14 residues. CDR1 KGHSH and CDR2 LQKENI come from the germline V gene. Written as DNA, the CDR3 is TGTGCCAGCTCACCACCGGGACAGAGTGAAAAACTGTTTTTT. It translates to CASSPPGQSEKLFF. The variable domain in full, with the rest retrieved from reference TRBV18 and TRBJ1-4, is NAGVMQNPRHLVRRRGQEARLRCSPMKGHSHVYWYRQLPEEGLKFMVYLQKENIIDESGMPKERFSAEFPKEGPSILRIQQVVRGDSAAYFCASSPPGQSEKLFFGSGTQLSVL.

The chain couples TRBV19 to TRBJ1-2, with D uncertain. This CDR3 comprises 16 residues. Looked up from germline, CDR1 is LNHDA and CDR2 is SQIVND (reference sequence). The V gene lost 7 bases and the J gene lost 2 bases, with 20 bases spanning the gap. This chain's CDR3 is CASNLGRGVGNYGYTF. CDR3 in DNA: TGTGCCAGTAACCTCGGACGGGGAGTCGGAAACTATGGCTACACCTTC.

V gene TRBV12-3 or TRBV12-4 combines with J gene TRBJ1-2, with unresolved D. V gave up 3 bases and J gave up 1 base, with 6 bases separating them. The CDR3 runs to 13 residues. Here the CDR3 DNA reads TGTGCCAGCAGTTTGAGCCTTAACTATGGCTACACCTTC. Translated, it gives CASSLSLNYGYTF.

The chain combines TRBV2 with TRBJ1-6; perhaps TRBD1 as D (6 bases). The germline CDR1 and CDR2 sequences are SNHLY and FYNNEI. The germline V and J ends were trimmed by 4 bases and 5 bases, with 12 bases remaining between them. The CDR3 consists of 15 residues. DNA of the CDR3: TGTGCCAGCAGTGCTGTGACAGGTCATAATTCACCCCTCCACTTT. Translating it yields CASSAVTGHNSPLHF. The full variable domain, rest sourced from reference TRBV2 and TRBJ1-6, is EPEVTQTPSHQVTQMGQEVILRCVPISNHLYFYWYRQILGQKVEFLVSFYNNEISEKSEIFDDQFSVERPDGSNFTLKIRSTKLEDSAMYFCASSAVTGHNSPLHFGNGTRLTVT.

This clone has just one count. The gene calls are TRBV9 and TRBJ1-3; 8 positions match TRBD1. Germline lookup yields CDR1 SGDLS and CDR2 YYNGEE. The CDR3 is 15 amino acids. J gave up 2 bases and V 4 bases, and 5 bases lay outside the gene matches. The CDR3 DNA follows: TGTGCCAGCAGCAAACTACAGGGGGCTGGAAACACCATATATTTT. Translated, it gives CASSKLQGAGNTIYF.

The chain couples TRBV10-3 to TRBJ1-1; maybe TRBD1 (6 bases). This CDR3 spans 14 amino acids. CDR1 ENHRY and CDR2 SYGVKD come from the germline V gene. Deletions cut 7 bases from V and 0 bases from J, with 12 bases between. This chain's CDR3 is CAITEQGLNTEAFF. The CDR3 DNA sequence: TGTGCCATCACTGAACAGGGCCTGAACACTGAAGCTTTCTTT.

This chain uses TRBV12-2 with TRBJ2-3; the D segment call TRBD2 is taken from the table without a DNA check. TRBV12-2 is annotated as a pseudogene. This CDR3 region has 14 residues. The CDR3 region is CASRLLAREDTQYF. CDR3 nucleotides: TGTGCAAGTCGCTTGCTAGCCCGCGAGGATACGCAGTATTTT.

The table lists this clone with a few counts. The J gene is TRBJ1-4, the V gene TRBV10-3, with 7 bases matching TRBD1. The V segment lost 6 bases and the J segment 6 bases; nucleotides outside the gene matches: 10. The V gene's germline CDR1 is ENHRY and CDR2 SYGVKD. The CDR3 length is 15 residues. CDR3 loop: CAISAGQAGHEKLFF. The CDR3 DNA reads as TGTGCCATCAGCGCCGGACAGGCCGGGCATGAAAAACTGTTTTTT.

This clone was counted once. This chain connects TRBV5-4 to TRBJ1-4; no clear D. The germline V gene encodes CDR1 SGHNT and CDR2 YYREEE (reference sequence). Trimming removed 0 bases at V and 0 bases at J, with 6 bases between. CDR3 length equals 15 residues. The CDR3 DNA is TGTGCCAGCAGCTTGGGCGGAGCAACTAATGAAAAACTGTTTTTT. It yields the protein CASSLGGATNEKLFF.

The chain uses TRBV28 and TRBJ1-5, with D perhaps matching TRBD1 (5 bases). Germline values: CDR1 MDHEN, CDR2 SYDVKM. The CDR3 totals 16 residues. V lost 5 bases to trimming and J lost 6 bases, with 20 bases between them. The CDR3 reads CASSPLPGGMGQPQHF. CDR3 nucleotide sequence: TGTGCCAGCAGTCCCCTCCCGGGGGGAATGGGTCAGCCCCAGCATTTT. Together with reference TRBV28 and TRBJ1-5, the CDR3 gives the full variable domain: DVKVTQSSRYLVKRTGEKVFLECVQDMDHENMFWYRQDPGLGLRLIYFSYDVKMKEKGDIPEGYSVSREKKERFSLILESASTNQTSMYLCASSPLPGGMGQPQHFGDGTRLSIL.

The rearrangement uses TRBV30 and TRBJ1-6; the D gene is possibly TRBD1 (6 bases). Germline V gene data show CDR1 as GTSNPN and CDR2 as SVGIG (reference sequence). The CDR3 extends over 14 amino acids. The V end lost 2 bases, the J end lost 4 bases, and 9 bases lay between the germline ends. The CDR3 bases are TGTGCCTGGAGTCGGGACACTTATAATTCACCCCTCCACTTT. This translates into CAWSRDTYNSPLHF.

The chain links TRBV12-3 or TRBV12-4 to TRBJ2-1; no firm D call. V was cut by 6 bases and J by 11 bases, with 11 bases left in between. The CDR3 spans 11 residues. This CDR3 reads CASRAQLKQFF. DNA of the CDR3: TGTGCCAGCAGGGCACAGCTAAAGCAGTTCTTC.

This chain connects TRBV2 to TRBJ2-3, with TRBD2 matching over 7 bases. The CDR3 is made up of 14 amino acids. V shed 7 bases, J shed 0 bases, and the junction held 4 bases outside the gene matches. Germline values: CDR1 SNHLY, CDR2 FYNNEI. The chain's CDR3 is CASIQGLSTDTQYF. The CDR3 DNA reads TGTGCCAGCATTCAGGGACTAAGCACAGATACGCAGTATTTT.

V is TRBV7-9 and J is TRBJ2-1; 7 bases match TRBD1. The CDR3 has 15 residues. The germline V gene encodes CDR1 SEHNR and CDR2 FQNEAQ (reference sequence). V shed 0 bases, J shed 7 bases, and the junction held 6 bases outside the gene matches. DNA for the CDR3: TGTGCCAGCAGCTTAGCGTGGGACAGTGGGAATGAGCAGTTCTTC. Its protein product is CASSLAWDSGNEQFF.

V usage is TRBV10-3 and J usage is TRBJ1-1; D ambiguous. Germline assignment: CDR1 ENHRY and CDR2 SYGVKD. V was trimmed by 5 bases and J by 4 bases, leaving 17 bases between them. The CDR3 is made up of 15 amino acids. As DNA, the CDR3 is TGTGCCATCAGTCCATCGGGGAGGGCGGGCACTGAAGCTTTCTTT. This gives the protein CAISPSGRAGTEAFF.

J is TRBJ2-7 and V is TRBV28; no clear D. The V and J ends lost 5 bases and 1 base respectively, with 9 bases between them. In germline, CDR1 is MDHEN, CDR2 SYDVKM. This CDR3 contains 13 residues. The CDR3 coding sequence is TGTGCCAGCAGTCTCAGGTTTTCCTACGAGCAGTACTTC. This gives the protein CASSLRFSYEQYF.